The 6 T cell receptor beta chains below come from one sample, sequenced in a study of shared clonotypes between healthy human individuals. CD45RO-negative, CCR7-selected cells formed the naive CD8 fraction, which excluded terminally differentiated effector memory CD45RA+ cells. Data came from immunoSEQ multiplex PCR; TCRdb stores just in-frame clones and leaves some out. The sample gives about 2.2 million clones, approximately 94% of which show up once; under 2% is in the top ten. Sequenced: naive CD8+ T cells from PBMCs. These TCRs come from a man between 18 and 29 years old in good health. Some clones in this sample may be carry-over from other donors' samples.

This sequence joins TRBV19 and TRBJ1-1, with TRBD1 matching over 11 bases. The germline gives CDR1 LNHDA, CDR2 SQIVND (reference sequence). V dropped 5 bases and J dropped 6; count of bases not matched to a gene: 5. The CDR3 totals 14 residues. CDR3 DNA: TGTGCCAGTAGTGACCGGGACAGGGGGTCTGAAGCTTTCTTT. Translation: CASSDRDRGSEAFF.

The J gene is TRBJ2-7, the V gene TRBV10-3, with TRBD1 matching over 9 bases. V shed 8 bases, J shed 7 bases, and the junction held 9 bases outside the gene matches. The germline gives CDR1 ENHRY, CDR2 SYGVKD. The CDR3 has 13 residues. This CDR3 is CAIGGQGPLEQYF. CDR3 sequence (DNA): TGTGCCATCGGGGGACAGGGTCCTCTTGAGCAGTACTTC.

The V call is TRBV7-8, the J call TRBJ2-7; 14 bases map to TRBD2. The J segment lost 3 bases and the V segment lost 5 bases, leaving 6 bases of the junction unmatched. Germline values: CDR1 SGHVS, CDR2 FQNEAQ. The CDR3 sequence is 16 residues long. CDR3 DNA: TGTGCCAGCAGCCGAGGGACTAGCGGGAGTATCTACGAGCAGTACTTC. Its protein product is CASSRGTSGSIYEQYF.

CDR3: CASSQDLQGTNYGYTF. The CDR3 nucleotides are TGTGCCAGCAGCCAAGATCTCCAGGGGACTAACTATGGCTACACCTTC. The V and J genes are TRBV4-2 and TRBJ1-2, with D possibly being TRBD1 (6 bases). The CDR3 is 16 residues long. Per germline, CDR1 LGHNA and CDR2 YNFKEQ. The ends were cut back, 0 bases at V and 0 bases at J, with 11 bases in the middle.

This clone was seen only once. V is TRBV10-1 and J is TRBJ1-6, with unresolved D. This CDR3 is 15 amino acids long. Germline V gene sequence: CDR1 WNHNN, CDR2 SYGVQD (reference sequence). V was clipped by 0 bases and J by 6 bases, with 9 bases between them. This CDR3 reads CASSESRPGNSPLHF. In DNA, the CDR3 is TGCGCCAGCAGTGAGTCCCGGCCGGGTAATTCACCCCTCCACTTT.

The V gene is TRBV19, the J gene TRBJ1-5, with a possible D match to TRBD1 (6 bases). CDR3 size: 15 residues. The ends were cut back, 5 bases at V and 0 bases at J, with 11 bases in the middle. Germline assignment: CDR1 LNHDA and CDR2 SQIVND (reference sequence). CDR3 loop: CASSPRQDSNQPQHF. CDR3 nucleotides: TGTGCCAGTAGTCCCCGACAGGATAGCAATCAGCCCCAGCATTTT.